This T cell receptor beta chain is from a study of T-cell memory formation after mild COVID-19. Study outcomes and limitations: Whether day 37 second-wave clones are SARS-CoV-2-specific was not confirmed. Researchers report contracting CD4+ clones mostly in CM and EM, with CD8+ clones in EMRA. Clones that contracted from day 15 to 85 had balanced CD4/CD8; later expanders were CD4+ biased.

TCRdb processed the 5' RACE reads anew with MiXCR; each CDR3 protein has one entry. The sample has some 250,000 distinct CDR3 sequences; 8% to 9.5% are singletons. The CDR3 totals 15 residues. Trimming stripped 5 bases from V and 4 bases from J, with 17 bases between. Germline CDR1 and CDR2: SGHTA and FQGTGA. There are many counts of this clonotype. What it binds is unknown. This TCR was sampled from a man aged 18 to 30 who had mild COVID-19 (a few samples of this study predate the infection). Cell type and time point are not known. Sequencing was carried out using PBMCs or a T cell subset sorted from them (not recorded which). J is TRBJ2-5 and V is TRBV7-3; either TRBD1 or TRBD2 may fit D (5 bases each). CDR3 nucleotides: TGTGCCAGCAGCCTCTCCGGGACCCTGGGAGAGACCCAGTACTTC. Translated, it gives CASSLSGTLGETQYF.